This TCR beta chain was recorded in a study of cytomegalovirus exposure and HLA in healthy donors. For the study at large: An earlier analysis identified 120 million or so unique TCR beta sequences in some 170 million T cells. Among the roughly 370 genotyped donors, approximately 82% were placed in the Caucasian-associated ancestry cluster. Findings of the study overall: Despite most TCR sequences being rare, some public TCRs occurred in many donors. A few V segments could not be told apart, such as TRBV6-2 and TRBV6-3, and were left out.

PCR amplification relied on 60 Vbeta primers (plus 13 Jbeta primers). The repertoire was sequenced with immunoSEQ multiplex PCR; TCRdb's copy has only in-frame clones and lacks some. The sample records 120,000 or so clones, under 85% being singletons. CDR3 length: 19 amino acids. The germline V gene encodes CDR1 LNHDA and CDR2 SQIVND (reference sequence). V trimming: 6 bases; J trimming: 6 bases; junction bases outside the gene matches: 16. Regarding this clone: Its antigen is still unknown.

The chain recombines TRBV19 with TRBJ2-1, with 14 bases lining up with TRBD2. This receptor was taken from a man aged 18 to 29 in good health and CMV-seropositive. The sample comprised PBMCs. The CDR3 coding sequence is TGTGCCAGTAGAGATAGGGGACTAGCGGGAGCCCCTCATCGCAATGAGCAGTTCTTC. This sequence encodes CASRDRGLAGAPHRNEQFF. The entire variable domain, with the rest obtained from reference TRBV19 and TRBJ2-1, is as follows: DGGITQSPKYLFRKEGQNVTLSCEQNLNHDAMYWYRQDPGQGLRLIYYSQIVNDFQKGDIAEGYSVSREKKESFPLTVTSAQKNPTAFYLCASRDRGLAGAPHRNEQFFGPGTRLTVL.